This T cell receptor (beta chain) was recorded in a study of blood T cell repertoires in COVID-19. Study at large: Sites in the United States, Italy and Spain provided acute and convalescent COVID-19 samples.

Profiled with immunoSEQ multiplex PCR; TCRdb holds only in-frame clones, not every one. The table lists some 120,000 clones, 70% to 80% of them singletons. Sequencing input: peripheral blood. The TCR originated in a man between 40 and 49 years old with active or convalescent COVID-19.

The CDR3 DNA sequence: TGCGCCAGCAGCCCTGGACTTAACTCCTACGAGCAGTACTTC. This codes for CASSPGLNSYEQYF. The gene calls are TRBV5-1 and TRBJ2-7; weak D call: TRBD2 (5 bases). V was cut by 4 bases and J by 0 bases, with 11 bases left in between. Germline V gives CDR1 SGHRS, CDR2 YFSETQ. This CDR3 has 14 residues. Full variable domain (remainder filled in from reference TRBV5-1 and TRBJ2-7): KAGVTQTPRYLIKTRGQQVTLSCSPISGHRSVSWYQQTPGQGLQFLFEYFSETQRNKGNFPGRFSGRQFSNSRSEMNVSTLELGDSALYLCASSPGLNSYEQYFGPGTRLTVT.